This is a list of T cell receptor beta chains from one sample in a study of blood T cell repertoires in COVID-19. Sequenced by immunoSEQ multiplex PCR; TCRdb stores in-frame clones only, minus some. The profile shows roughly 310,000 clones, 85% to 90% of them singletons. Sequenced: peripheral blood. All receptors derive from a young woman with COVID-19, enrolled during active disease. The CDR3 runs from the conserved cysteine through the conserved F or W. The D gene is left open where the match is weak. For some rows the clone size is stated as once, few or many, or as a class when expanded; others skip it.

size: NA
J: TRBJ1-4
V: TRBV6-2/TRBV6-3
D: NA
DNA: TGTGCCAGCAGTTACCCAATACAGGGTAATAATGAAAAACTGTTTTTT
CDR3: CASSYPIQGNNEKLFF

size: NA
J: TRBJ2-7
V: TRBV28
D: TRBD2
DNA: TGTGCCAGCAGTTTGGGGGGGGTAGGGACTTACTACGAGCAGTACTTC
CDR3: CASSLGGVGTYYEQYF

size: NA
J: TRBJ1-5
V: TRBV12-3/TRBV12-4
D: NA
DNA: TGTGCCAGCAGTTTATCTATCAATCAGCCCCAGCATTTT
CDR3: CASSLSINQPQHF

size: NA
J: TRBJ1-2
V: TRBV5-4
D: NA
DNA: TGTGCCAGCAGCTCCGACAGTGGCTACACCTTC
CDR3: CASSSDSGYTF

size: NA
J: TRBJ2-1
V: TRBV3-1/TRBV3-2
D: NA
DNA: TGTGCCAGCAGCCCCTACCGCAGGGCAAAATCCTACAATGAGCAGTTCTTC
CDR3: CASSPYRRAKSYNEQFF

size: NA
J: TRBJ2-7
V: TRBV3-1/TRBV3-2
D: TRBD1
DNA: TGTGCCAGCAGCCAGGGGACAGGGCTCTACGAGCAGTACTTC
CDR3: CASSQGTGLYEQYF

size: NA
J: TRBJ1-1
V: TRBV30
D: NA
DNA: TGTGCCTGGAGTGGTGCCGGGGTAGGAGCTTTCTTT
CDR3: CAWSGAGVGAFF

size: NA
J: TRBJ1-2
V: TRBV28
D: TRBD1
DNA: TGTGCCAGCAGTTTTACCGGGACAGGCAGAGGTGGCTACACCTTC
CDR3: CASSFTGTGRGGYTF

size: NA
J: TRBJ2-1
V: TRBV19
D: NA
DNA: TGTGCCAGTACTCTAGGTAGCTCCTACAATGAGCAGTTCTTC
CDR3: CASTLGSSYNEQFF

size: NA
J: TRBJ2-7
V: TRBV30
D: NA
DNA: TGTGCCTGGAGTACGGGAGTGTACGAGCAGTACTTC
CDR3: CAWSTGVYEQYF

size: NA
J: TRBJ1-6
V: TRBV5-1
D: NA
DNA: TGCGCCAGCAGCCTTGATAGTCGGAGGGGTAATTCACCCCTCCACTTT
CDR3: CASSLDSRRGNSPLHF

size: NA
J: TRBJ2-1
V: TRBV7-7
D: TRBD2
DNA: TGTGCCAGCAGCTTAGGGACTAGCGGGTACAATGAGCAGTTCTTC
CDR3: CASSLGTSGYNEQFF

size: NA
J: TRBJ1-6
V: TRBV10-2
D: NA
DNA: TGCGCCAGCAGTGAGGTCGGTAATTCACCCCTCCACTTT
CDR3: CASSEVGNSPLHF

size: NA
J: TRBJ2-3
V: TRBV5-6
D: TRBD1
DNA: TGTGCCAGCAGCCCCGGGACAGGGCCCACAGATACGCAGTATTTT
CDR3: CASSPGTGPTDTQYF

size: NA
J: TRBJ1-2
V: TRBV29-1
D: TRBD1
DNA: TGCAGCGTCGCCAGGGGGCTCGGGGATGGCTACACCTTC
CDR3: CSVARGLGDGYTF

size: NA
J: TRBJ1-6
V: TRBV5-4
D: NA
DNA: TGTGCCAGCACCATAAACCGGGACTCGGGATCACCCCTCCACTTT
CDR3: CASTINRDSGSPLHF

size: NA
J: TRBJ1-2
V: TRBV5-1
D: TRBD1
DNA: TGCGCCAGCAGCTTTCCGGACAGGCAGAAGGGGAATGGCTACACCTTC
CDR3: CASSFPDRQKGNGYTF

size: once
J: TRBJ2-1
V: TRBV7-2
D: TRBD2
DNA: TGTGCCAGCAGCTCATCGACTAGCGGGGTTTACAATGAGCAGTTCTTC
CDR3: CASSSSTSGVYNEQFF

size: NA
J: TRBJ1-1
V: TRBV29-1
D: TRBD1
DNA: TGCAGCGTGGGACGACAGGGGGGCCCTGAAGCTTTCTTT
CDR3: CSVGRQGGPEAFF

size: NA
J: TRBJ2-5
V: TRBV7-9
D: NA
DNA: TGTGCCAGCAAACGAGGGACACAAGAGACCCAGTACTTC
CDR3: CASKRGTQETQYF

size: NA
J: TRBJ2-5
V: TRBV6-1
D: NA
DNA: TGTGCCAGCAGTGAATACTTACAGGGAATTTCCGGGTGGGAGACCCAGTACTTC
CDR3: CASSEYLQGISGWETQYF

size: NA
J: TRBJ1-5
V: TRBV28
D: NA
DNA: TGTGCCAGCAGTTTAACTTCCCAGGGGAATCAGCCCCAGCATTTT
CDR3: CASSLTSQGNQPQHF

size: NA
J: TRBJ1-5
V: TRBV7-9
D: NA
DNA: TGTGCCAGCAGCTTAGGGACACTGGACAATCAGCCCCAGCATTTT
CDR3: CASSLGTLDNQPQHF

size: NA
J: TRBJ1-4
V: TRBV27
D: NA
DNA: TGTGCCAGCAGTTTATGGGGGCGAACTAATGAAAAACTGTTTTTT
CDR3: CASSLWGRTNEKLFF

size: once
J: TRBJ2-2
V: TRBV2
D: TRBD2
DNA: TGTGCCAGCAGTGACCTAGCGGGGAGAGGCACCGGGGAGCTGTTTTTT
CDR3: CASSDLAGRGTGELFF

size: NA
J: TRBJ2-1
V: TRBV19
D: TRBD1
DNA: TGTGCCAGTAGTATAGAGGGGGACAGGGGTGAGCAGTTCTTC
CDR3: CASSIEGDRGEQFF

size: NA
J: TRBJ1-2
V: TRBV6-1
D: NA
DNA: TGTGCCAGCAGTGAACCCGGCTATGGCTACACCTTC
CDR3: CASSEPGYGYTF

size: NA
J: TRBJ1-1
V: TRBV6-5
D: NA
DNA: TGTGCCAGCGGCCCGAACACTGAAGCTTTCTTT
CDR3: CASGPNTEAFF

size: NA
J: TRBJ1-5
V: TRBV6-6
D: TRBD1
DNA: TGTGCCAGCAGTACGGACCTCGACAGGGACCAGCCCCAGCATTTT
CDR3: CASSTDLDRDQPQHF